This T cell receptor (beta chain) was found in a study of CD8+ T cells in alopecia areata. Extraction of RNA preceded its reverse transcription into cDNA, which served as the sequencing template. Assay: immunoSEQ multiplex PCR; the TCRdb copy retains only in-frame clones and omits some. Counted here are some 180,000 clones, about 55% occurring once; the ten biggest clones make up 9.5% to 14%. This clone was counted a few times. Treatment: oral pan-JAK inhibitor, 5-10 mg twice daily. Source: CD8+ T cells sorted from blood, taken at week 24, from a patient treated with tofacitinib. The sequence was collected from a human donor with alopecia areata.

CDR3 protein: CASSYLEIYGYTF. The CDR3 region has the DNA TGTGCCAGCAGTTACCTAGAGATCTATGGCTACACCTTC. The V gene is TRBV6-6, the J gene TRBJ1-2, with no clear D. The CDR3 totals 13 residues. V gave up 2 bases and J gave up 4 bases, with 8 bases separating them. The germline V gene has CDR1 MNHNY and CDR2 SVGAGI (reference sequence).